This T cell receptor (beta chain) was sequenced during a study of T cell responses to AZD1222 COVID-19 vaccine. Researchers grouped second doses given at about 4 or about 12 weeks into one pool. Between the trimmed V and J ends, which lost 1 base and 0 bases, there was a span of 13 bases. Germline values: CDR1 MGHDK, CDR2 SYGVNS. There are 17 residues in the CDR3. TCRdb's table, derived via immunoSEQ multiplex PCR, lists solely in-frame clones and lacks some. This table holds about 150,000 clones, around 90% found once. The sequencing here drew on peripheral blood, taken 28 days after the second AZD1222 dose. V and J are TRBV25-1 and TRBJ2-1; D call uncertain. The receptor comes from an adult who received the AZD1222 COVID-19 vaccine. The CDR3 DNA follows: TGTGCCAGCAGTGAATCTTTGCGGACCAGCTCCTACAATGAGCAGTTCTTC. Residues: CASSESLRTSSYNEQFF. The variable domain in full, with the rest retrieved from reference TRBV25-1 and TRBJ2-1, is EADIYQTPRYLVIGTGKKITLECSQTMGHDKMYWYQQDPGMELHLIHYSYGVNSTEKGDLSSESTVSRIRTEHFPLTLESARPSHTSQYLCASSESLRTSSYNEQFFGPGTRLTVL.